This is a list of T cell receptor beta chains from one sample in a study of identifying expanded T cells in peripheral blood. The table came from immunoSEQ multiplex PCR; TCRdb's copy has only in-frame clones and leaves some out. Of more than 85,000 clones in the sample, approximately 89% were seen once. Sequencing input: blood. These receptor sequences come from a person aged 18 to 75 in good health. Both conserved end residues are part of each CDR3. D genes are given only for firm matches. Size is stated for part of the rows, as once, few or many counts, or as a class when the clone is expanded.

v_gene	len	d_gene	abundance	j_gene	CDR3aa	CDR3nt
TRBV5-8	14	NA	NA	TRBJ1-4	CASSLYATNEKLFF	TGTGCCAGCAGCTTGTATGCAACTAATGAAAAACTGTTTTTT
TRBV7-9	14	NA	NA	TRBJ1-1	CASSQHGLDTEAFF	TGTGCCAGCAGCCAACACGGACTGGACACTGAAGCTTTCTTT
TRBV4-3	15	TRBD1	NA	TRBJ1-2	CASSQDGQGSYGYTF	TGCGCCAGCAGCCAAGACGGACAGGGGAGCTATGGCTACACCTTC
TRBV7-8	16	TRBD1	NA	TRBJ1-4	CASSLATGATNEKLFF	TGTGCCAGCAGCTTAGCGACAGGGGCAACTAATGAAAAACTGTTTTTT
TRBV4-2	13	NA	many	TRBJ1-2	CASSFGHHEGYTF	TGTGCCAGCAGCTTTGGACACCATGAAGGCTACACCTTC
TRBV2	13	NA	NA	TRBJ2-5	CASSPGRQETQYF	TGTGCCAGCAGTCCGGGACGCCAAGAGACCCAGTACTTC
TRBV7-8	14	NA	NA	TRBJ2-7	CASSHRRLSYEQYF	TGTGCCAGCAGCCATCGACGTCTCTCCTACGAGCAGTACTTC
TRBV4-3	13	NA	NA	TRBJ1-1	CASSLVVTTEAFF	TGCGCCAGCAGCCTGGTGGTGACCACTGAAGCTTTCTTT
TRBV5-6	15	NA	NA	TRBJ1-1	CASSGTAGGRTEAFF	TGTGCCAGCAGCGGGACCGCGGGAGGGCGCACTGAAGCTTTCTTT
TRBV4-3	15	TRBD1	NA	TRBJ1-2	CASSSRNEGAGGYTF	TGCGCCAGCAGCTCCCGAAACGAGGGGGCGGGCGGCTACACCTTC
TRBV5-1	16	TRBD1	NA	TRBJ1-3	CASSPTGTGNGNTIYF	TGCGCCAGCAGCCCGACGGGGACAGGGAATGGAAACACCATATATTTT
TRBV15	16	TRBD1	few	TRBJ2-5	CATSRVSGGRRETQYF	TGTGCCACCAGCAGAGTGTCAGGGGGCCGGAGAGAGACCCAGTACTTC
TRBV2	15	NA	NA	TRBJ2-3	CASSDPGYSTDTQYF	TGTGCCAGCAGTGATCCGGGCTATAGCACAGATACGCAGTATTTT
TRBV28	14	NA	few	TRBJ1-2	CASSQDTSYYGYTF	TGTGCCAGCAGTCAGGACACCTCCTACTATGGCTACACCTTC
TRBV5-4	15	NA	NA	TRBJ2-5	CASSYGGDRGETQYF	TGTGCCAGCAGCTACGGGGGGGACAGAGGGGAGACCCAGTACTTC
TRBV28	15	NA	few	TRBJ1-5	CASSFMGGRGQPQHF	TGTGCCAGCAGTTTCATGGGGGGACGCGGTCAGCCCCAGCATTTT
TRBV6-6	13	TRBD1	NA	TRBJ1-2	CASNPDRSYGYTF	TGTGCCAGCAATCCGGACAGGTCATATGGCTACACCTTC
TRBV7-2	13	NA	NA	TRBJ1-2	CASTGTSSYGYTF	TGTGCCAGCACCGGGACCTCGAGCTATGGCTACACCTTC
TRBV7-9	15	NA	few	TRBJ2-4	CASSLAGGAKNIQYF	TGTGCCAGCAGCTTAGCAGGGGGAGCCAAAAACATTCAGTACTTC
TRBV16	14	NA	NA	TRBJ1-1	CASSPGHSNTEAFF	TGTGCCAGCAGCCCGGGACATTCGAACACTGAAGCTTTCTTT
TRBV7-8	15	TRBD2	NA	TRBJ2-3	CASSLVLAGTDTQYF	TGTGCCAGCAGCTTAGTACTAGCGGGCACAGATACGCAGTATTTT
TRBV10-3	18	TRBD2	NA	TRBJ2-2	CAISESRRTSGGKGELFF	TGTGCCATCAGTGAGTCTCGCCGGACTAGCGGGGGTAAAGGGGAGCTGTTTTTT
TRBV19	16	NA	NA	TRBJ2-1	CASSGTGVWTYNEQFF	TGTGCCAGTAGTGGAACGGGAGTCTGGACCTACAATGAGCAGTTCTTC
TRBV11-3	13	NA	NA	TRBJ1-1	CASSPRPNTEAFF	TGTGCCAGCAGTCCCAGACCGAACACTGAAGCTTTCTTT
TRBV7-3	13	NA	NA	TRBJ2-1	CASTLGLDNEQFF	TGTGCCAGCACCTTAGGGTTAGACAATGAGCAGTTCTTC
TRBV11-2	16	TRBD1	NA	TRBJ2-7	CASSLAGGTGGREQYF	TGTGCCAGCAGCTTAGCGGGAGGGACAGGGGGCAGAGAGCAGTACTTC
TRBV10-3	15	TRBD1	many	TRBJ1-2	CAISESRDSFYGYTF	TGTGCCATCAGTGAGTCGAGGGACAGCTTCTATGGCTACACCTTC
TRBV15	13	NA	NA	TRBJ1-1	CATSVRGGTEAFF	TGTGCCACCAGCGTCAGAGGGGGCACTGAAGCTTTCTTT
TRBV18	16	TRBD2	NA	TRBJ2-5	CASSPPLAGYQETQYF	TGTGCCAGCTCACCACCACTAGCGGGATACCAAGAGACCCAGTACTTC
TRBV18	13	NA	NA	TRBJ1-1	CASSPEQYTEAFF	TGTGCCAGCTCACCGGAGCAATACACTGAAGCTTTCTTT
TRBV5-4	14	TRBD2	NA	TRBJ2-1	CASSAGGPYNEQFF	TGTGCCAGCAGCGCGGGGGGCCCGTACAATGAGCAGTTCTTC
TRBV2	14	NA	once	TRBJ1-1	CASRETVMNTEAFF	TGTGCCAGCAGAGAAACAGTTATGAACACTGAAGCTTTCTTT
TRBV5-1	16	TRBD1	NA	TRBJ2-3	CASSKAGQGSTDTQYF	TGCGCCAGCAGCAAGGCCGGACAGGGAAGCACAGATACGCAGTATTTT
TRBV5-6	13	NA	few	TRBJ2-2	CASSGEVPGELFF	TGTGCCAGCAGCGGCGAGGTTCCCGGGGAGCTGTTTTTT
TRBV9	14	NA	NA	TRBJ1-4	CASNRATTNEKLFF	TGTGCCAGCAATCGGGCCACAACTAATGAAAAACTGTTTTTT
TRBV2	13	TRBD1	NA	TRBJ2-1	CASKQGAGNEQFF	TGTGCCAGCAAACAGGGGGCGGGAAATGAGCAGTTCTTC
TRBV5-1	15	NA	NA	TRBJ2-3	CASKGRGSSTDTQYF	TGCGCCAGCAAGGGTCGGGGCAGTAGCACAGATACGCAGTATTTT
TRBV28	11	NA	few	TRBJ1-4	CASSISEKLFF	TGTGCCAGCAGTATCTCTGAAAAACTGTTTTTT
TRBV5-1	15	NA	NA	TRBJ2-7	CASSLRERGSREQYF	TGCGCCAGCAGCTTGAGGGAAAGGGGATCGCGGGAGCAGTACTTC
TRBV5-6	15	NA	NA	TRBJ1-3	CASSPRVASGNTIYF	TGTGCCAGCTCCCCCAGGGTAGCCTCTGGAAACACCATATATTTT
TRBV6-5	11	NA	NA	TRBJ2-3	CASSLADTQYF	TGTGCCAGCAGTCTGGCAGATACGCAGTATTTT
TRBV5-5	15	TRBD2	once	TRBJ2-5	CASSFRRGSRETQYF	TGTGCCAGCAGCTTCCGGCGCGGGAGCAGAGAGACCCAGTACTTC